Sequencing of this T cell receptor beta chain was carried out in a study of cytomegalovirus exposure and HLA in healthy donors. Donors were nominally healthy when sampled, though unrecorded immune exposures were likely. In the PCR, 60 Vbeta and 13 Jbeta primers were used. Sequencing was performed with immunoSEQ multiplex PCR; in TCRdb, only in-frame clones are kept and a portion is missing. In the table there are around 70,000 clones, roughly four fifths of which are singletons. Broader study findings: Investigators reported 150 to 200 TCR beta chains as tied to cytomegalovirus. A later analysis found that most CMV-associated TCR beta chains appeared HLA-restricted.

On this clone itself: Its antigen is still unknown.

The sequenced material came from PBMCs. The clonotype originates from a human donor in good health.

The CDR3 loop reads CASTGGQAYEQYF. As DNA, the CDR3 is TGTGCCAGCACCGGGGGGCAGGCCTACGAGCAGTACTTC. The chain joins TRBV6-6 to TRBJ2-7, with D possibly being TRBD2 (7 bases). This CDR3 has 13 residues. V lost 7 bases and J lost 2, with 12 bases in between. The germline gives CDR1 MNHNY, CDR2 SVGAGI (reference sequence).